A selection of T cell receptor beta chains follows, all from one sample in a study of cytomegalovirus exposure and HLA in healthy donors. Some clones are missing from TCRdb's copy, which holds only in-frame ones; the method was immunoSEQ multiplex PCR. The table shows tens of thousands of clones, with about 94% occurring only once. Material for sequencing was PBMCs. These receptors all stem from a young man in good health and CMV-seronegative. Both conserved end residues are part of each CDR3. The D gene is left open where the match is weak. The size entry is marked missing in some rows and otherwise reads once, few, many or a size class.

cdr3_nt: TGTGCCAGCAGCACTGACAGGAGTGAAGCTTTCTTT
cdr3_aa: CASSTDRSEAFF
cdr3_length: 12
v_call: TRBV5-4
clone_size: NA
d_call: NA
j_call: TRBJ1-1

cdr3_nt: TGTGCCAGTAGGCCCAGCGCCGGGGAGCTGTTTTTT
cdr3_aa: CASRPSAGELFF
cdr3_length: 12
v_call: TRBV7-9
clone_size: NA
d_call: NA
j_call: TRBJ2-2

cdr3_nt: TGTGCCAGCAGACAACAGGGAATCATGAACACTGAAGCTTTCTTT
cdr3_aa: CASRQQGIMNTEAFF
cdr3_length: 15
v_call: TRBV6-1
clone_size: NA
d_call: NA
j_call: TRBJ1-1

cdr3_nt: TGTGCCAGCAGCATACAGGGATTCGGTGAAAAACTGTTTTTT
cdr3_aa: CASSIQGFGEKLFF
cdr3_length: 14
v_call: TRBV7-2
clone_size: NA
d_call: NA
j_call: TRBJ1-4

cdr3_nt: TGTGCCAGCAGCTTACAGGGATTTGGATCTGAAGCTTTCTTT
cdr3_aa: CASSLQGFGSEAFF
cdr3_length: 14
v_call: TRBV7-9
clone_size: NA
d_call: NA
j_call: TRBJ1-1

cdr3_nt: TGTGCCAGCAGATATAGCGGAACTAGCACAGATACGCAGTATTTT
cdr3_aa: CASRYSGTSTDTQYF
cdr3_length: 15
v_call: TRBV6-5
clone_size: NA
d_call: NA
j_call: TRBJ2-3

cdr3_nt: TGTGCCAGCAGTAGGACAGTGAACACTGAAGCTTTCTTT
cdr3_aa: CASSRTVNTEAFF
cdr3_length: 13
v_call: TRBV6-6
clone_size: NA
d_call: NA
j_call: TRBJ1-1

cdr3_nt: TGCGCCAGCAGCTTGGGGGGGACAGTAACCGGCTATGGCTACACCTTC
cdr3_aa: CASSLGGTVTGYGYTF
cdr3_length: 16
v_call: TRBV5-1
clone_size: NA
d_call: TRBD1
j_call: TRBJ1-2

cdr3_nt: TGTGCCAGCAGTCCCAGTCCATTATCTGGGGCCAACGTCCTGACTTTC
cdr3_aa: CASSPSPLSGANVLTF
cdr3_length: 16
v_call: TRBV7-2
clone_size: NA
d_call: NA
j_call: TRBJ2-6

cdr3_nt: TGTGCAAGTCGCTTAGCGGGGAGGGGGCAAGAGACCCAGTACTTC
cdr3_aa: CASRLAGRGQETQYF
cdr3_length: 15
v_call: TRBV12-2
clone_size: NA
d_call: NA
j_call: TRBJ2-5

cdr3_nt: TGTGCCAACCAACAGCTATCCACAGATACGCAGTATTTT
cdr3_aa: CANQQLSTDTQYF
cdr3_length: 13
v_call: TRBV6-1
clone_size: NA
d_call: NA
j_call: TRBJ2-3

cdr3_nt: TGTGCCAGCAGCATCGGAGGAGGCTACTCCTACGAGCAGTACTTC
cdr3_aa: CASSIGGGYSYEQYF
cdr3_length: 15
v_call: TRBV7-9
clone_size: NA
d_call: NA
j_call: TRBJ2-7

cdr3_nt: TGTGCCAGCAGCGTAGATGCGGGATTCTCTGGAAACACCATATATTTT
cdr3_aa: CASSVDAGFSGNTIYF
cdr3_length: 16
v_call: TRBV9
clone_size: NA
d_call: NA
j_call: TRBJ1-3

cdr3_nt: TGTGCCAGCAGCCCGTCGTCGGCAGGCTTGAGCTATGGCTACACCTTC
cdr3_aa: CASSPSSAGLSYGYTF
cdr3_length: 16
v_call: TRBV7-2
clone_size: NA
d_call: NA
j_call: TRBJ1-2

cdr3_nt: TGTGCCAGCAGCCCCCGACAGGGCTGGGCTTTCTTT
cdr3_aa: CASSPRQGWAFF
cdr3_length: 12
v_call: TRBV7-9
clone_size: NA
d_call: TRBD1
j_call: TRBJ1-1

cdr3_nt: TGTGCCAGCAGCGAATACAGGGAAACTGAAGCTTTCTTT
cdr3_aa: CASSEYRETEAFF
cdr3_length: 13
v_call: TRBV7-3
clone_size: NA
d_call: NA
j_call: TRBJ1-1

cdr3_nt: TGTGCCAGCTCACCTCTCAGGCCTTCCTACGAGCAGTACTTC
cdr3_aa: CASSPLRPSYEQYF
cdr3_length: 14
v_call: TRBV18
clone_size: NA
d_call: NA
j_call: TRBJ2-7

cdr3_nt: TGTGCCAGCAGTGGTTGGACTAGCGGACAAGAGACCCAGTACTTC
cdr3_aa: CASSGWTSGQETQYF
cdr3_length: 15
v_call: TRBV2
clone_size: NA
d_call: TRBD2
j_call: TRBJ2-5

cdr3_nt: TGCGCCAGCAGCCTAAGGACTAGCGGGAGGGCAGATGAGCAGTTCTTC
cdr3_aa: CASSLRTSGRADEQFF
cdr3_length: 16
v_call: TRBV5-1
clone_size: once
d_call: TRBD2
j_call: TRBJ2-1

cdr3_nt: TGTGCCAGCAGCCCATTACAGGGAAGCTACGAGCAGTACTTC
cdr3_aa: CASSPLQGSYEQYF
cdr3_length: 14
v_call: TRBV9
clone_size: few
d_call: NA
j_call: TRBJ2-7

cdr3_nt: TGTGCCAGCAGCGCTCCCGGCGGGAGAGTAGCAGATACGCAGTATTTT
cdr3_aa: CASSAPGGRVADTQYF
cdr3_length: 16
v_call: TRBV13
clone_size: NA
d_call: TRBD2
j_call: TRBJ2-3

cdr3_nt: TGTGCCAGCCTTGGCGGGGGAGAGACCCAGTACTTC
cdr3_aa: CASLGGGETQYF
cdr3_length: 12
v_call: TRBV18
clone_size: NA
d_call: TRBD2
j_call: TRBJ2-5

cdr3_nt: TGTGCCAGCAGAAGGACTAGCGGGAACGACAATGAGCAGTTCTTC
cdr3_aa: CASRRTSGNDNEQFF
cdr3_length: 15
v_call: TRBV6-6
clone_size: NA
d_call: TRBD2
j_call: TRBJ2-1

cdr3_nt: TGTGCCAGCAGCCAAGCCGGCCTGGGGCAGGCCAAAAACATTCAGTACTTC
cdr3_aa: CASSQAGLGQAKNIQYF
cdr3_length: 17
v_call: TRBV14
clone_size: NA
d_call: NA
j_call: TRBJ2-4

cdr3_nt: TGTGCCAGTAATGCCGGGACAGACCTTAGCATTCAGTACTTC
cdr3_aa: CASNAGTDLSIQYF
cdr3_length: 14
v_call: TRBV19
clone_size: NA
d_call: TRBD1
j_call: TRBJ2-4

cdr3_nt: TGTGCCAGTAGTTCAGGATATGGCTACACCTTC
cdr3_aa: CASSSGYGYTF
cdr3_length: 11
v_call: TRBV19
clone_size: NA
d_call: NA
j_call: TRBJ1-2

cdr3_nt: TGTGCCAGCAGCTCCCAAACAGGGGTCCAAGAGACCCAGTACTTC
cdr3_aa: CASSSQTGVQETQYF
cdr3_length: 15
v_call: TRBV7-2
clone_size: NA
d_call: TRBD1
j_call: TRBJ2-5

cdr3_nt: TGTGCCAGCGCGACTAGCGGAGCCTACGAGCAGTACTTC
cdr3_aa: CASATSGAYEQYF
cdr3_length: 13
v_call: TRBV7-9
clone_size: NA
d_call: TRBD2
j_call: TRBJ2-7

cdr3_nt: TGCAGTGCTCCATTCAATGAGCAGTTCTTC
cdr3_aa: CSAPFNEQFF
cdr3_length: 10
v_call: TRBV20-1
clone_size: NA
d_call: NA
j_call: TRBJ2-1

cdr3_nt: TGTGCCAGTAGTACCACCGGGACAGGGTTTACTAACTATGGCTACACCTTC
cdr3_aa: CASSTTGTGFTNYGYTF
cdr3_length: 17
v_call: TRBV19
clone_size: NA
d_call: TRBD1
j_call: TRBJ1-2

cdr3_nt: TGTGCCAGCAGTGGAGAGACGGACAATTTCAATGAGCAGTTCTTC
cdr3_aa: CASSGETDNFNEQFF
cdr3_length: 15
v_call: TRBV2
clone_size: NA
d_call: NA
j_call: TRBJ2-1

cdr3_nt: TGTGCCAGTAGTGGCCGCGGTCTGAATCAGCCCCAGCATTTT
cdr3_aa: CASSGRGLNQPQHF
cdr3_length: 14
v_call: TRBV19
clone_size: few
d_call: NA
j_call: TRBJ1-5

cdr3_nt: TGCGCCAGCAGCCAACAGCCGACAGCAACTAATGAAAAACTGTTTTTT
cdr3_aa: CASSQQPTATNEKLFF
cdr3_length: 16
v_call: TRBV4-1
clone_size: NA
d_call: NA
j_call: TRBJ1-4

cdr3_nt: TGTGCCAGCAGCCATTCAACGATAGCTAACTATGGCTACACCTTC
cdr3_aa: CASSHSTIANYGYTF
cdr3_length: 15
v_call: TRBV7-6
clone_size: NA
d_call: NA
j_call: TRBJ1-2

cdr3_nt: TGCGCCAGCAGCCTGAACCCAGGGGGCGATGGCTACACCTTC
cdr3_aa: CASSLNPGGDGYTF
cdr3_length: 14
v_call: TRBV5-1
clone_size: few
d_call: TRBD1
j_call: TRBJ1-2